These T cell receptor beta chains were read from a single sample in a study of monozygotic twins with inflammatory bowel disease. Each CDR3 protein gets one entry in TCRdb, which reprocessed the 5' RACE reads and gives no DNA. The data include a few hundred thousand distinct CDR3 sequences; the top ten clones carry 2.5% to 3%. The specimen was blood. The receptors were gathered from a human donor with ulcerative colitis or Crohn's disease, or a healthy co-twin of an affected twin (not recorded which). The CDR3 runs from the conserved cysteine through the conserved F or W.

TRBJ1-3 TRBV5-1 15 CASGPGVGSGNTIYF
TRBJ2-5 TRBV5-6 18 CASSFEYSAGGSQETQYF
TRBJ2-3 TRBV7-2 14 CASGRLAGGKTQYF
TRBJ2-6 TRBV19 14 CASRMVAGANVLTF
TRBJ2-5 TRBV29-1 12 CSVPQGEETQYF
TRBJ1-5 TRBV20-1 16 CSASWGQPRSNQPQHF
TRBJ2-2 TRBV29-1 13 CSVEAGLTGELFF
TRBJ2-3 TRBV7-9 17 CASSLAYRWGGSDTQYF
TRBJ2-2 TRBV12-3/TRBV12-4 16 CASSLSPILNPGELFF
TRBJ2-1 TRBV28 18 CASSSVIKGKVARWEQFF
TRBJ1-1 TRBV25-1 15 CASRKQGARYTEAFF
TRBJ1-1 TRBV5-1 16 CASSPTQSYSEQGAFF
TRBJ1-1 TRBV5-6 13 CASSMDRGHEAFF
TRBJ2-3 TRBV20-1 16 CSASVAGRRSTDTQYF
TRBJ2-7 TRBV18 15 CASSPDRGVNSEQYF
TRBJ2-5 TRBV18 17 CASSPSVSPVYQETQYF
TRBJ1-3 TRBV7-2 16 CASSPRTVTSGNTIYF
TRBJ2-2 TRBV28 14 CASSIRGDTGELFF
TRBJ1-1 TRBV7-3 13 CASSLVSGGTTRF
TRBJ2-7 TRBV20-1 14 CSAQTTGGGDEQYF
TRBJ2-1 TRBV11-2 13 CASSRGATNEQFF
TRBJ2-1 TRBV7-2 16 CASTPPGGGAYNEQFF
TRBJ2-1 TRBV7-3 16 CASSPREGGRNNEQFF
TRBJ2-3 TRBV6-2/TRBV6-3 17 CASSYSTGQGFTDTQYF
TRBJ1-5 TRBV12-3/TRBV12-4 13 CASSFGRPVAQHF
TRBJ2-7 TRBV25-1 14 CASSGSGPTYEQYF
TRBJ1-2 TRBV7-2 13 CASSFPNSYGYTF
TRBJ2-2 TRBV19 15 CASSIRTGGTGELFF
TRBJ2-3 TRBV7-7 12 CASSTGTDTQYF
TRBJ2-7 TRBV7-6 15 CASSPTDSPYYEQYF
TRBJ1-5 TRBV5-1 14 CASSLDRSNQPQHF
TRBJ2-7 TRBV29-1 11 CSVGADYEQYF
TRBJ2-6 TRBV20-1 16 CSATGHQISGANVLTF
TRBJ1-2 TRBV27 17 CASSFSSGGGKIYGYTF
TRBJ2-2 TRBV18 15 CASSPVAGNPGELFF
TRBJ1-1 TRBV3-1 13 CASSQVSDTEAFF
TRBJ1-6 TRBV18 16 CASSPRTGGFNSPLHF
TRBJ2-2 TRBV27 22 CASSLFPFRSGGAKDNTGELFF
TRBJ2-7 TRBV7-6 16 CASSTPEGTGRGEQYF
TRBJ1-2 TRBV5-6 14 CASSLRSRNYGYTF
TRBJ2-1 TRBV9 16 CASSVAGQRPYNEQFF
TRBJ2-7 TRBV3-1 15 CASSLTYRVIYEQYF
TRBJ1-1 TRBV7-8 15 CASSSVEERGTEAFF
TRBJ2-1 TRBV5-1 15 CASSLITSSYNEQFF
TRBJ2-5 TRBV13 18 CASSLAGWTDITQETQYF
TRBJ1-1 TRBV11-2 12 CASSPPQVEAFF
TRBJ1-1 TRBV20-1 12 CSAREGLDEAFF
TRBJ2-2 TRBV12-3/TRBV12-4 16 CASSLSPRGSTGELFF
TRBJ2-7 TRBV7-9 14 CASRRAGESYEQYF